This T cell receptor (beta chain) derives from a study of Graves' ophthalmopathy and Graves' hyperthyroidism (dated by TCRdb to 2016 to 2018). Background for the entire study: Peripheral blood samples were taken at the time of initial diagnosis, before any treatment was given. To explore V-J signatures that distinguish ophthalmopathy from hyperthyroidism, a discovery set of 100 patients was enrolled, made up of around 40 with ophthalmopathy and under 65 with stable hyperthyroidism. The approximately 95 discovery patients were divided at random into training and test sets in a 7:3 ratio. Following sample collection, hyperthyroidism patients were given methimazole at a starting dose of 30 mg daily, and ophthalmopathy patients were given high-dose intravenous methylprednisolone. To tell Graves' ophthalmopathy apart from Graves' hyperthyroidism, and to predict which patients would progress to ophthalmopathy, the study relied on TCR beta repertoire signatures. T-cell repertoires of thyroid tissue and blood were compared in five or six hyperthyroidism patients. The independent validation cohort included some 19 hyperthyroidism patients plus 17 patients who later progressed from hyperthyroidism to ophthalmopathy. In total, 135 blood samples were TCR-sequenced: fewer than 50 ophthalmopathy, 75 hyperthyroidism and roughly 17 hyperthyroidism-to-ophthalmopathy patients.

In the germline V gene (reference sequence), CDR1 corresponds to GTSNPN and CDR2 to SVGIG. The trim is 3 bases for V and 8 bases for J, with a gap of 13 bases between the germline ends. The CDR3 numbers 12 residues from cysteine through phenylalanine. Left in the record is the CDR3 DNA by itself, 36 bases read in frame from the first base. TCR beta CDR3 regions were amplified from RNA transcripts for repertoire sequencing. The first round of RT-PCR was done with HTBI primers and the Qiagen OneStep RT-PCR kit, and was followed by a second round of multiplex PCR, then size selection and purification. Libraries were sequenced on an Illumina HiSeq2000 using paired-end 100 bp reads. In the authors' own workflow: SOAPnuke was used for read processing, and reads with adapters, uncalled bases, a mean Phred below 15, or no exact constant-primer or identifier match were discarded. High-quality paired reads were merged with COPE v1.2.5. Unique nucleotide sequences were defined as clonotypes and aligned to IMGT TRB V, D and J references using MiTCR v1.1. Analysis was restricted to V-J combinations with a frequency above 0.0001, which covered 99% to 99.2% of repertoires. For each V-J combination, a TCR clonal expansion and chaos score was defined as the ratio of F50 clonal expansion to chaos observed in the TCRdist matrix. Features were reduced by Welch's t-statistics and random forest to some 13 V-J combinations, which fed a naive Bayes classifier. Thyroid-blood repertoire similarity was quantified with the Morisita-Horn index. TCRdb redid the processing of the public reads, applying fastp at Q25 and MiXCR, and retained in-frame beta chains. Each entry merges the rows of one CDR3 protein and shows their most common DNA and genes. TCRdb's processing, not the authors', yielded these V and J calls. The sample records hundreds of thousands of distinct CDR3 sequences, roughly 21% of which are singletons. The ten largest clones represent around 3% of the sample.

A patient counted as having stable hyperthyroidism if there was no progression to ophthalmopathy within 18 months of follow-up. Patients with hyperthyroidism were aged 18 to 65 years, had been newly diagnosed, and had a disease duration of less than 2 months. Patients with other autoimmune diseases, uncontrolled infections, pregnancy or lactation were excluded from the study. Clinical symptoms, serum thyroxine, TRAb, thyroid ultrasound and orbital computed tomography formed the basis of the diagnosis. Ficoll-Paque density gradient centrifugation was used to isolate PBMCs from around 10 ml of fresh peripheral blood. Trizol reagent was used to extract the total RNA, and its quality was then checked on an Agilent 2100 Bioanalyzer. This clonotype was found many times. Its specific antigen is unknown. Base qualities are missing; no much larger clone stands one base away. The paper's findings and limits, for the study overall: Most of the expanded thyroid clonotypes with a frequency above 0.001 were also detected in blood, and it was suggested that the thyroid immune response may be reflected by blood repertoires. Sample size was not predetermined statistically, and investigators were not blinded to group allocation. In validation, the model predicted ophthalmopathy progression with about 71% sensitivity and roughly 78% specificity; more than ten predicted patients were CT-confirmed with GO in a median of about 6.2 months. In cross-validation, the 13-signature model distinguished ophthalmopathy from stable hyperthyroidism with around 90% sensitivity and 81% to 82% specificity, while in the test set the corresponding values were around 79% and 71%.

The sequencing input was peripheral blood. This clonotype was obtained from a woman younger than 35 with stable Graves' hyperthyroidism. Donor details come from another sample of the same person, matched by shared clones. Recombination joined TRBV30 with TRBJ1-1; no D segment can be confidently identified. The DNA reads as follows: TGTGCCTGGAGCCCCGCTGAGAGGGAAGCTTTCTTT. This is translated as CAWSPAEREAFF.